The TCR beta chain described here comes from a study of CD8 T cells in ankylosing spondylitis. Quantitative barcoded 5'-RACE was used to prepare TCR beta libraries. Each CDR3 protein gets one entry after TCRdb re-called the 5' RACE reads with MiXCR. The sample carries fewer than 200,000 distinct CDR3 sequences, 15% to 20% recorded once. Per the germline V gene, CDR1 is SNHLY and CDR2 is FYNNEI. Germline trimming cut 5 bases from V and 3 bases from J; bases unmatched to any gene: 2. The CDR3 spans 15 residues. This clonotype was picked up many times. This rearrangement joins TRBV2 to TRBJ2-3; 13 bases align to TRBD2. Material: blood, either unsorted or a sorted T cell fraction (not recorded which). The TCR sequence derives from a male donor with ankylosing spondylitis or in good health (not recorded which). CDR3 residues: CASSMTSGRTDTQYF. CDR3 nucleotides: TGTGCCAGCAGTATGACTAGCGGGAGGACAGATACGCAGTATTTT.